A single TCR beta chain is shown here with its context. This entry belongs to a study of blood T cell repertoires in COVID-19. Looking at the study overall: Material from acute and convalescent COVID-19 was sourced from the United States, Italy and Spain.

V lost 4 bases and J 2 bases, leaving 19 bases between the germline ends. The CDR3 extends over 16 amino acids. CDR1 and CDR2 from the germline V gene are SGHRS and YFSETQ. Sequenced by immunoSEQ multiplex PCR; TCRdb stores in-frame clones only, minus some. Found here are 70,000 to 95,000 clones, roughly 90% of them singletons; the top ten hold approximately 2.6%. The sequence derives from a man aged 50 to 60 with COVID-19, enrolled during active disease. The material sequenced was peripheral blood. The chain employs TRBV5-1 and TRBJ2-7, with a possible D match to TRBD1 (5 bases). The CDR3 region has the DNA TGCGCCAGCAGCCTCAGGGATCCCTCTACGCCCTACGAGCAGTACTTC. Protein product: CASSLRDPSTPYEQYF.